The 9 T cell receptor beta chains in this list originate from one sample, sequenced in a study of radiation and T cells in renal cell carcinoma. The table came from immunoSEQ multiplex PCR; TCRdb's copy has only in-frame clones and leaves some out. The sample has some 80,000 clones, about 86% seen once; the top ten hold about 23%. Described time point: blood 2 weeks post-SBRT. As for treatment: 15 Gy SBRT to primary tumor, nephrectomy 4 weeks later. The sequencing used blood, collected from a patient whose treatment included radiotherapy and nephrectomy. These TCRs come from a woman aged 50 to 65 with renal cell carcinoma.

This chain connects TRBV5-1 to TRBJ2-5; D is possibly TRBD1 (5 bases). Per germline, CDR1 SGHRS and CDR2 YFSETQ. The CDR3 runs 14 residues. V was clipped by 0 bases and J by 5 bases, with 11 bases between them. As DNA, the CDR3 is TGCGCCAGCAGCTTGGGGTCAGGGCGGGAGACCCAGTACTTC. As protein: CASSLGSGRETQYF.

The genes are TRBV2 and TRBJ1-5, with TRBD1 matching 8 bases. V dropped 6 bases and J dropped 5; count of bases not matched to a gene: 6. Germline CDR1 reads SNHLY; CDR2 reads FYNNEI. This CDR3 region has 14 residues. CDR3 DNA: TGTGCCAGCAGGCAGGGGACAGGTTATCAGCCCCAGCATTTT. Protein sequence: CASRQGTGYQPQHF. The whole variable domain, filled in from reference TRBV2 and TRBJ1-5, reads EPEVTQTPSHQVTQMGQEVILRCVPISNHLYFYWYRQILGQKVEFLVSFYNNEISEKSEIFDDQFSVERPDGSNFTLKIRSTKLEDSAMYFCASRQGTGYQPQHFGDGTRLSIL.

The chain employs TRBV2 and TRBJ2-7; D unresolved. V lost 6 bases and J lost 0, with 12 bases in between. The CDR3 runs to 14 residues. Germline V gene lookup returns CDR1 SNHLY and CDR2 FYNNEI. As DNA, the CDR3 is TGTGCCAGCAGATCGTACGTTAGCTCCTACGAGCAGTACTTC. Protein: CASRSYVSSYEQYF.

The chain recombines TRBV7-8 with TRBJ1-5; weak D call: TRBD1 (5 bases). The CDR3 length is 15 residues. Germline V gene data show CDR1 as SGHVS and CDR2 as FQNEAQ. V was trimmed by 3 bases and J by 2 bases, leaving 11 bases between them. CDR3 in DNA: TGTGCCAGCAGCTTGGCAGGGAGTCGCAATCAGCCCCAGCATTTT. Residues: CASSLAGSRNQPQHF.

The chain uses TRBV21-1 and TRBJ1-6. TRBV21-1 is a pseudogene segment. This CDR3 comprises 15 residues. Here the CDR3 DNA reads TGTGCCAGCAGCAAAGGGAGGGGCCGTAATTCACCCCTCCACTTT. It translates to CASSKGRGRNSPLHF.

This chain links TRBV9 with TRBJ2-3; 7 nucleotides agree with TRBD1. Germline assignment: CDR1 SGDLS and CDR2 YYNGEE. V gave up 2 bases and J gave up 1 base; unmatched junction bases: 1. This CDR3 has 14 amino acids. Here the CDR3 reads CASSVGQGTDTQYF. Written as DNA, the CDR3 is TGTGCCAGCAGCGTCGGACAGGGCACAGATACGCAGTATTTT.

The rearrangement joins TRBV4-3 to TRBJ2-2; D is undetermined. Per the germline V gene, CDR1 is LGHNA and CDR2 is YSLEER. Between the trimmed V and J ends, which lost 3 bases and 6 bases, there was a span of 17 bases. This CDR3 has 16 residues. The CDR3 DNA follows: TGCGCCAGCAGCCAGGCCTACGGACCAGTCGCCGGGGAGCTGTTTTTT. Its protein product is CASSQAYGPVAGELFF.

This chain links TRBV28 with TRBJ1-2; possible D gene TRBD1, 5 bases. The V gene's germline CDR1 is MDHEN and CDR2 SYDVKM. The CDR3 is 12 residues long. Trimming pared 4 bases from V and 8 bases from J, leaving 11 bases between. The CDR3 loop reads CASSSRVLGYTF. The CDR3 DNA reads as TGTGCCAGCAGTTCCAGGGTCTTGGGCTACACCTTC.

The chain combines TRBV7-9 with TRBJ2-5; D unclear. The CDR3 is 13 residues long. The germline V gene encodes CDR1 SEHNR and CDR2 FQNEAQ (reference sequence). V lost 1 base and J 4 bases, leaving 7 bases between the germline ends. CDR3 sequence reads: CASSLGSAETQYF. CDR3 nucleotides: TGTGCCAGCAGCTTAGGATCGGCAGAGACCCAGTACTTC.